This entry describes one T cell receptor beta chain. Its cognate antigen is unknown. This record belongs to a study of monozygotic twins with inflammatory bowel disease. General study points: Healthy co-twins showed greater TCRbeta diversity (inverse Simpson) than IBD patients.

Each UMI, carrying a 6-nucleotide sample barcode, came from template switching. From the 5' RACE reads, TCRdb lists one entry per CDR3 protein and no DNA. In all, the sample yields just over 300,000 distinct CDR3 sequences. CDR3 length equals 15 residues. Germline V gives CDR1 SGHTA, CDR2 FQGNSA. The chain combines TRBV7-2 with TRBJ2-7; with no DNA, the TCRdb D assignment of TRBD1 cannot be verified. This TCR was sampled from a human donor with ulcerative colitis or Crohn's disease, or a healthy co-twin of an affected twin (not recorded which). Sequenced input: blood. The CDR3 is CASSLASGAGDEQYF.